This TCR beta chain was retrieved from a study of CD8 T cells in ankylosing spondylitis. Notes on the study in general: Apparently characteristic of ankylosing spondylitis blood was a TCR beta motif (eight highly homologous variants).

CDR3 length equals 16 residues. The germline CDR1 and CDR2 sequences are ENHRY and SYGVKD. With 4 bases removed from V and 6 bases from J, the gap between germline ends came to 18 bases. With respect to this clonotype: Its antigen remains unknown.

MiXCR, applied by TCRdb to the 5' RACE reads, yields one record per CDR3 protein. The repertoire consists of about 750,000 distinct CDR3 sequences, with around 17% occurring once and the leading ten covering around 20%. The receptor was isolated from a male donor with ankylosing spondylitis. The specimen was blood, either unsorted or a sorted T cell fraction (not recorded which). The genes are TRBV10-3 and TRBJ2-2; D tentatively fits TRBD1 or TRBD2 (6 bases each). The CDR3 nucleotides are TGTGCCATCAGTGGGGGGCAGGAGGGCCCCCCCGGGGAGCTGTTTTTT. Protein product: CAISGGQEGPPGELFF.